The source of this T cell receptor beta chain is a study of CDR3 diversity in severe acne. TCRdb called the PCR reads again in MiXCR, with one record for every CDR3 protein. Among 85,000 to 120,000 distinct CDR3 sequences listed, around 56% were seen once. This clonotype appeared many times. This CDR3 comprises 16 residues. V lost 0 bases and J lost 1, with 8 bases in between. The germline V gene encodes CDR1 SGHKS and CDR2 YYEKEE (reference sequence). The rearrangement uses TRBV5-5 and TRBJ1-6; D is perhaps TRBD1 (5 bases). The sequence was collected from a male donor with acne. Sequencing was performed on blood. The CDR3 loop reads CASSLGQYSYNSPLHF. CDR3 bases: TGTGCCAGCAGCTTGGGACAGTATTCCTATAATTCACCCCTCCACTTT.